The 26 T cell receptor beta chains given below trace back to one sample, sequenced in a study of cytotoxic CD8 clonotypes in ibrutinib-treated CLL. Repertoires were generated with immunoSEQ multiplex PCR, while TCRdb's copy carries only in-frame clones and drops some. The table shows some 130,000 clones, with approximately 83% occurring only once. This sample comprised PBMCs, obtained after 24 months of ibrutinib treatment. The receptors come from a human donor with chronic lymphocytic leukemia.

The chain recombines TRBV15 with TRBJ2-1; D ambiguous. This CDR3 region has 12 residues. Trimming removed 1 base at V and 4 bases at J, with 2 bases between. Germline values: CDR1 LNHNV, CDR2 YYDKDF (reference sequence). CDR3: CATSRAYNEQFF. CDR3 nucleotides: TGTGCCACCAGCAGAGCGTACAATGAGCAGTTCTTC.

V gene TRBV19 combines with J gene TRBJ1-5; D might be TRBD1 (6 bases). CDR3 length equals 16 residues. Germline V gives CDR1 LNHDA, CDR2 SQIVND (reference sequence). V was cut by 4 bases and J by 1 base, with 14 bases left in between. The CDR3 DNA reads TGTGCCAGTAGTACTCAGGGGAGTCGGAGCAATCAGCCCCAGCATTTT. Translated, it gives CASSTQGSRSNQPQHF.

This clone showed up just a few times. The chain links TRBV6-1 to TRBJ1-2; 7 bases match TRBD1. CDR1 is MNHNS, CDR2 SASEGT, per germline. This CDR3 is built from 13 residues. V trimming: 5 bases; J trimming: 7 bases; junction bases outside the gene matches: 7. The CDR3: CASSQGEIGGYTF. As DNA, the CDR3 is TGTGCCAGCAGTCAGGGGGAAATTGGTGGCTACACCTTC.

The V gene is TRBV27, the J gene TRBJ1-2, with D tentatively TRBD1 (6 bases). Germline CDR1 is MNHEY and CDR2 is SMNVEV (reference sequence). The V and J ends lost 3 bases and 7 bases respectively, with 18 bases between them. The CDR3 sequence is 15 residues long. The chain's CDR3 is CASSFLSGGARGYTF. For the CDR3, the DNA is TGTGCCAGCAGTTTCCTCTCGGGGGGGGCACGTGGCTACACCTTC.

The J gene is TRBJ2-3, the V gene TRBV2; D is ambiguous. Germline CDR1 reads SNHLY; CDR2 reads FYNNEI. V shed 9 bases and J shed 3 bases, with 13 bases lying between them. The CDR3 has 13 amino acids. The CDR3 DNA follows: TGTGCCAGTGCGGACCGCTTGACAGATACGCAGTATTTT. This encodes CASADRLTDTQYF.

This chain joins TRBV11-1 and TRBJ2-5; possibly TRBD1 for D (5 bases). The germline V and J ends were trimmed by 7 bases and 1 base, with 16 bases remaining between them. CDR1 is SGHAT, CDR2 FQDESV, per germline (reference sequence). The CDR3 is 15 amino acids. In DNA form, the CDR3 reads TGTGCCAGCAAAAAGGACACCGCTTCCCAAGAGACCCAGTACTTC. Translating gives CASKKDTASQETQYF.

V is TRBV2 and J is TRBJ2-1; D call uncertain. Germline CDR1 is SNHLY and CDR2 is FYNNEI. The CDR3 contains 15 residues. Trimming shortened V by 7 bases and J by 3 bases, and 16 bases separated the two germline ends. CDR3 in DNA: TGTGCCAGCACCGATCAGCACCGCCTCTACAATGAGCAGTTCTTC. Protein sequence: CASTDQHRLYNEQFF.

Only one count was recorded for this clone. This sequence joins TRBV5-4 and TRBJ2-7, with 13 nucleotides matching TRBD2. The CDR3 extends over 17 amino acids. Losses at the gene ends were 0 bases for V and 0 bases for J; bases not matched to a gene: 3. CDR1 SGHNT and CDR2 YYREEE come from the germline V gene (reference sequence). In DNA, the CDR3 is TGTGCCAGCAGCTTGGGTGGGACTAGCGGGGCCTCCTACGAGCAGTACTTC. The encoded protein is CASSLGGTSGASYEQYF.

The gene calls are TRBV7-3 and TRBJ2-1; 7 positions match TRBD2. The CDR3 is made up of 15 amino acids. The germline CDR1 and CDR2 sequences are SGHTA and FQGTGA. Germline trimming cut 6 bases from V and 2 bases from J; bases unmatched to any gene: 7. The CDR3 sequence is CASRGGTDPYNEQFF. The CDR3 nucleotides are TGTGCCAGCAGGGGGGGGACGGATCCCTACAATGAGCAGTTCTTC.

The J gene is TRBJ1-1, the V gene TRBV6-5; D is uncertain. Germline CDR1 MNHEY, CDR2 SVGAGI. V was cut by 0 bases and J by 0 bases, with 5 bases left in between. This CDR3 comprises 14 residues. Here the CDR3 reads CASSYSILNTEAFF. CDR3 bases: TGTGCCAGCAGTTACTCTATCCTGAACACTGAAGCTTTCTTT.

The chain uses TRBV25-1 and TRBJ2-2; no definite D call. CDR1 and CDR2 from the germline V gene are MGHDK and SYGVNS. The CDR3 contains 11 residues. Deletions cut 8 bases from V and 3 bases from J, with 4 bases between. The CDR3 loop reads CASAYTGELFF. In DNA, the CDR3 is TGTGCCAGCGCCTACACCGGGGAGCTGTTTTTT.

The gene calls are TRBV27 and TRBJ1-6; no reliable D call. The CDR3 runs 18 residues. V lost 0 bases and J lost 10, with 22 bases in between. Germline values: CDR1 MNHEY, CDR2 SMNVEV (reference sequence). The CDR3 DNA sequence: TGTGCCAGCAGTTTATCCCTCAGATCCTCGTCCAACCAGTCACCCCTCCACTTT. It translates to CASSLSLRSSSNQSPLHF.

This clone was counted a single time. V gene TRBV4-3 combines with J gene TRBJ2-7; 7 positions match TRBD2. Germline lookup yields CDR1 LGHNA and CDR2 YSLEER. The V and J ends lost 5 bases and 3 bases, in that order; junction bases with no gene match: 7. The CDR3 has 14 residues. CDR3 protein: CASSSQRGVYEQYF. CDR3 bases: TGCGCCAGCAGCTCCCAGCGGGGCGTCTACGAGCAGTACTTC.

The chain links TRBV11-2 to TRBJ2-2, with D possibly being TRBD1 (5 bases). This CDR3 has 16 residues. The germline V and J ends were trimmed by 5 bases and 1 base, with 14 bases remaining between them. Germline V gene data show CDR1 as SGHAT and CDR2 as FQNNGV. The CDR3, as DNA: TGTGCCAGCAGCACTCTGGGGCTGGGGAACACCGGGGAGCTGTTTTTT. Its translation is CASSTLGLGNTGELFF.

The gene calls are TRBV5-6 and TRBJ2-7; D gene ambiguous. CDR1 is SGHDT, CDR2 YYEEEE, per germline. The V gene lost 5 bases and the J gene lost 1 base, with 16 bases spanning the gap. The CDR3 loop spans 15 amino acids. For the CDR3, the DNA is TGTGCCAGCAGTCTCAGCCCGACGGATTCCTACGAGCAGTACTTC. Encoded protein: CASSLSPTDSYEQYF. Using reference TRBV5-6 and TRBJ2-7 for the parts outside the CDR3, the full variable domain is DAGVTQSPTHLIKTRGQQVTLRCSPKSGHDTVSWYQQALGQGPQFIFQYYEEEERQRGNFPDRFSGHQFPNYSSELNVNALLLGDSALYLCASSLSPTDSYEQYFGPGTRLTVT.

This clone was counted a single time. The CDR3 reads CASSLGGGPSEAFF. Here the CDR3 DNA reads TGTGCCAGCAGCTTAGGAGGAGGTCCCAGTGAAGCTTTCTTT. V is TRBV7-2 and J is TRBJ1-1; D gene ambiguous. CDR3 size: 14 residues. The V gene's germline CDR1 is SGHTA and CDR2 FQGNSA. V was trimmed by 1 base and J by 7 bases, leaving 13 bases between them.

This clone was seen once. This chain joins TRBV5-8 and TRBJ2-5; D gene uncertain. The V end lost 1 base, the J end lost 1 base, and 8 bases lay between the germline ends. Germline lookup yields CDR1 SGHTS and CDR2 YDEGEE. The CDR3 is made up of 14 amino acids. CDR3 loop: CASSLYSLQETQYF. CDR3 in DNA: TGTGCCAGCAGCTTGTATAGCCTCCAAGAGACCCAGTACTTC.

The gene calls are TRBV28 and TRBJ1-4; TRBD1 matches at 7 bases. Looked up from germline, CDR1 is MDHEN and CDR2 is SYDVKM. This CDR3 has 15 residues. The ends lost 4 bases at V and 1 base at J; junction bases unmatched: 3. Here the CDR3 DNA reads TGTGCCAGCAGTTACGGGACAGTAACTAATGAAAAACTGTTTTTT. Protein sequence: CASSYGTVTNEKLFF.

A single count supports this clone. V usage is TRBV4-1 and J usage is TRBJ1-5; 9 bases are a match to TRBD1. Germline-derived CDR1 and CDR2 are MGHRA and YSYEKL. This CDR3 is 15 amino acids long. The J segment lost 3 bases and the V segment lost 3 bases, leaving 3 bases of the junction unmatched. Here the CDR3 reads CASSQNRGPNQPQHF. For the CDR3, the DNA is TGCGCCAGCAGCCAGAACAGGGGGCCCAATCAGCCCCAGCATTTT.

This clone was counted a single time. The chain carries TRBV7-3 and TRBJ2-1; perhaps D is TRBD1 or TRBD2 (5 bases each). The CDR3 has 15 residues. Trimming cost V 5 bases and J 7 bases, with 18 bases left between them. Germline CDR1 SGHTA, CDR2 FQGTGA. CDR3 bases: TGTGCCAGCAGCCAGGGACCCGCGACAGAAAATGAGCAGTTCTTC. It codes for CASSQGPATENEQFF.

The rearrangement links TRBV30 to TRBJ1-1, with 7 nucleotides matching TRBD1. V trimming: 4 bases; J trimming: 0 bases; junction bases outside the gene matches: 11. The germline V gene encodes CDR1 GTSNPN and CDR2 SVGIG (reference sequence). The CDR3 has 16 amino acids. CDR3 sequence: CAWNPGQRYMNTEAFF. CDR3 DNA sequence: TGTGCCTGGAACCCGGGACAGCGATACATGAACACTGAAGCTTTCTTT. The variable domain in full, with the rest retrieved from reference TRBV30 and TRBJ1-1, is SQTIHQWPATLVQPVGSPLSLECTVEGTSNPNLYWYRQAAGRGLQLLFYSVGIGQISSEVPQNLSASRPQDRQFILSSKKLLLSDSGFYLCAWNPGQRYMNTEAFFGQGTRLTVV.

The DNA of the CDR3 is TGTGCCAGTAGTAAAATCAGGGACGAGGAACTGTTTTTT. Protein: CASSKIRDEELFF. The genes are TRBV19 and TRBJ1-4; a weak D match, TRBD1 (5 bases). The CDR3 is 13 residues long. Trimming removed 4 bases at V and 12 bases at J, with 15 bases between. Germline V gene lookup returns CDR1 LNHDA and CDR2 SQIVND (reference sequence).

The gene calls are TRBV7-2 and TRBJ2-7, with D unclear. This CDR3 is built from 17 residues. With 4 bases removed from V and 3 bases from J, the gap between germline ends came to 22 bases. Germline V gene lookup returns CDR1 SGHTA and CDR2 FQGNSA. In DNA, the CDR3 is TGTGCCAGCAGCTATGGGCGCGGCCGGAGCGTCTACTACGAGCAGTACTTC. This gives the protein CASSYGRGRSVYYEQYF. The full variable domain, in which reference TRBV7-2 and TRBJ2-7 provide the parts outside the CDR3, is GAGVSQSPSNKVTEKGKDVELRCDPISGHTALYWYRQSLGQGLEFLIYFQGNSAPDKSGLPSDRFSAERTGGSVSTLTIQRTQQEDSAVYLCASSYGRGRSVYYEQYFGPGTRLTVT.

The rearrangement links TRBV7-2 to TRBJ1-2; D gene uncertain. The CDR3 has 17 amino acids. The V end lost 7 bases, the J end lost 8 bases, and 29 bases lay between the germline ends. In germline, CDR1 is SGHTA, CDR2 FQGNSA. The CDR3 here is CASTTRNTGTIMGGYTF. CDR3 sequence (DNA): TGTGCCAGCACTACCCGGAATACGGGAACGATTATGGGAGGCTACACCTTC. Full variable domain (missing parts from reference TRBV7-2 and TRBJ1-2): GAGVSQSPSNKVTEKGKDVELRCDPISGHTALYWYRQSLGQGLEFLIYFQGNSAPDKSGLPSDRFSAERTGGSVSTLTIQRTQQEDSAVYLCASTTRNTGTIMGGYTFGSGTRLTVV.

CDR3 region: CASSLGQSNQPQHF. The DNA for the CDR3 is TGTGCCAGCAGTTTGGGACAGAGCAATCAGCCCCAGCATTTT. The chain uses TRBV28 and TRBJ1-5; 7 bases line up with TRBD1. This CDR3 has 14 residues. From germline, CDR1 is MDHEN and CDR2 SYDVKM. V lost 3 bases and J lost 1; bases outside the gene matches: 0.

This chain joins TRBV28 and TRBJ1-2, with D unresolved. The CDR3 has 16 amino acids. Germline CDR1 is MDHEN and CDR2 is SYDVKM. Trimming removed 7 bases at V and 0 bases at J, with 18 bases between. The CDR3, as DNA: TGTGCCAGCACCGAGGTAGGGTCCTCAGCTAACTATGGCTACACCTTC. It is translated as CASTEVGSSANYGYTF.